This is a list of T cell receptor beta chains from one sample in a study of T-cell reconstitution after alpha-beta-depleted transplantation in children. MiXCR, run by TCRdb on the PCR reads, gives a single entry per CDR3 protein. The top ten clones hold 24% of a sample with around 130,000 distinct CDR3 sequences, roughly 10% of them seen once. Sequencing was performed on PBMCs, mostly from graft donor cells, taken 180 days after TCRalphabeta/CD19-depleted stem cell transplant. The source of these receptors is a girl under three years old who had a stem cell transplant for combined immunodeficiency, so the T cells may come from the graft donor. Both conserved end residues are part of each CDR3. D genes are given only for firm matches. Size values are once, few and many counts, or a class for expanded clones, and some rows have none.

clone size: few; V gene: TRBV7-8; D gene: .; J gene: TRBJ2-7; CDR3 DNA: TGTGCCAGCAGCTTTACGAACTACGAGCAGTACTTC; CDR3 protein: CASSFTNYEQYF
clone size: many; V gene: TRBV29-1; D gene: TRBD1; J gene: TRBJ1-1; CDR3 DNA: TGCAGCGTCCCCCGGGACAGGGGCCAACCGAACACTGAAGCTTTCTTT; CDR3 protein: CSVPRDRGQPNTEAFF
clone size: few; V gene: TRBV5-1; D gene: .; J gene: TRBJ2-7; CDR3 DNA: TGCGCCAGCTTCGAAGGAGGCTTAGCCTACGAGCAGTACTTC; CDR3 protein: CASFEGGLAYEQYF
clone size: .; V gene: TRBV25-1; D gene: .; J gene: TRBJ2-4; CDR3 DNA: TGTGCCAGCAGTGATCAGGGGAAAAACATTCAGTACTTC; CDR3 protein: CASSDQGKNIQYF
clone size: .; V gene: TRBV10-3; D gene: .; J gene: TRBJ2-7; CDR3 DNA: TGTGCCATCAGGAGAGGGGGTTACAGCTCCTACGAGCAGTACTTC; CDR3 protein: CAIRRGGYSSYEQYF
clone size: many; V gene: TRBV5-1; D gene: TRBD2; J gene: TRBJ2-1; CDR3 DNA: TGCGCCAGCAGCTTTAGCGGGGGGGCCTACAATGAGCAGTTCTTC; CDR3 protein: CASSFSGGAYNEQFF
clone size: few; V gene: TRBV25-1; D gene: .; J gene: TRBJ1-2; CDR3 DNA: TGTGCCAGCAGTGAGGGCGGCAGGGTCCCTTCTAGCTATGGCTACACCTTC; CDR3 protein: CASSEGGRVPSSYGYTF
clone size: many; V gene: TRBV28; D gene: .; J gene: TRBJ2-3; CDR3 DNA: TGTGCCAGCAAAGAAGGGGGTTTTAAAGACCCGCTTGATACGCAGTATTTT; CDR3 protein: CASKEGGFKDPLDTQYF
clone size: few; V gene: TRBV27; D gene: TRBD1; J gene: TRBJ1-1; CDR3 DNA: TGTGCCAGCAGTTTTCTTCCGGGACAGGGGATGGAAGCTTTCTTT; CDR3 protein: CASSFLPGQGMEAFF
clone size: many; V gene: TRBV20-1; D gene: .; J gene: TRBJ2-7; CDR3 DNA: TGCAGTGCTAGAGATGGGCTTAACTACGAGCAGTACTTC; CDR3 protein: CSARDGLNYEQYF
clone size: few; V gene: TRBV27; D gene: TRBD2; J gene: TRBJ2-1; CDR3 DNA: TGTGCCAGCAGTCCCGGGACTAGCGGCCATGGGTCCTACAATGAGCAGTTCTTC; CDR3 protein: CASSPGTSGHGSYNEQFF
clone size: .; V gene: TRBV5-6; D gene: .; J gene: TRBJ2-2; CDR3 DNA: TGTGCCAGCAGCTTGAGGGGGTATACCGGGGAGCTGTTTTTT; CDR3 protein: CASSLRGYTGELFF
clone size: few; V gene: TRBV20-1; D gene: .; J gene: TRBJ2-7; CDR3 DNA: TGCAGTGCTAGAGGGGTCCGAATCTACGAGCAGTACTTC; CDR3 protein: CSARGVRIYEQYF
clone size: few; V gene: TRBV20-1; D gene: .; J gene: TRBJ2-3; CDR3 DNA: TGCAGTGCTAGCGGTTTTAGCACAGATACGCAGTATTTT; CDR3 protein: CSASGFSTDTQYF
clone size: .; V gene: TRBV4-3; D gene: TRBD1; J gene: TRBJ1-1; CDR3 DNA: TGCGCCAGCAGCCAAGCCAGGACAGGGGGAATGAGGAACACTGAAGCTTTCTTT; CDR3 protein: CASSQARTGGMRNTEAFF
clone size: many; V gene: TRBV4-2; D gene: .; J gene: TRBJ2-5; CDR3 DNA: TGTGCCAGCAGCCAAGAAGCCCGGCAGGAGACCCAGTACTTC; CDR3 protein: CASSQEARQETQYF
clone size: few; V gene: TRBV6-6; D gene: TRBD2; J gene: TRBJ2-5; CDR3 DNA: TGTGCCAGCACCGGGACTATCAAAGGGACCCAGTACTTC; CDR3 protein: CASTGTIKGTQYF
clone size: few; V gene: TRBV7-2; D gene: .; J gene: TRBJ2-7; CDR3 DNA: TGTGCCAGCAGCTTAAGGGGGACGCAGTACGAGCAGTACTTC; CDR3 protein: CASSLRGTQYEQYF
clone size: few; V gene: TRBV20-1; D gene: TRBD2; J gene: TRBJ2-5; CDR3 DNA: TGCAGTGCTAGAGATGGGACTAGCGGGATCCAAGAGACCCAGTACTTC; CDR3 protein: CSARDGTSGIQETQYF
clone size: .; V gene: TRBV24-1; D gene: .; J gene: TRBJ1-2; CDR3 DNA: TGTGCCACCAGTGATTGGGGCTCAGCGGATGGCTACACCTTC; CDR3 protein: CATSDWGSADGYTF
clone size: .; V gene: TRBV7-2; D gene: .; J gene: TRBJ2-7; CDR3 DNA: TGTGCCAGCAGCCCCAGGAGGGTCCGGGTCTTCCCCCTCGAGCAGTACTTC; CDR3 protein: CASSPRRVRVFPLEQYF
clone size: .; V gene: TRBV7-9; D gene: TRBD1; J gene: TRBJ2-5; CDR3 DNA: TGTGCCAGCAGCTCCGGGACAGGGGGCGATGAGACCCAGTACTTC; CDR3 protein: CASSSGTGGDETQYF
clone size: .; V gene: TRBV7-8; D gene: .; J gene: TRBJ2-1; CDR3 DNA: TGTGCCAGCAGCTACCGGACAGACTACAATGAGCAGTTCTTC; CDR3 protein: CASSYRTDYNEQFF
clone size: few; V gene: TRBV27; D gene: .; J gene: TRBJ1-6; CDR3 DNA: TGTGCCAGCAAGCAGGGGTATAATTCACCCCTCCACTTT; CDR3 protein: CASKQGYNSPLHF
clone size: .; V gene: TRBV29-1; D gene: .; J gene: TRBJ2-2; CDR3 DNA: TGCAGCGTTGAAGTCCTCGGATTAGCTGGGGAGCTGTTTTTT; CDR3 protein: CSVEVLGLAGELFF
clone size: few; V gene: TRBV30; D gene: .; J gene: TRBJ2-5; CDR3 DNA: TGTGCCTGGAGTGTTGGGGGGAAAGGAGAGACCCAGTACTTC; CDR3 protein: CAWSVGGKGETQYF
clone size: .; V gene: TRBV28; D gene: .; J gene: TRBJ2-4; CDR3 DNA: TGTGCCAGCAGTCTGAGGAGGGGGTTCTTAGCCAAAAACATTCAGTACTTC; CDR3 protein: CASSLRRGFLAKNIQYF
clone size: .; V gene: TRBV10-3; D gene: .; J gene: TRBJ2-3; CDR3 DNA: TGTGCCATCAATAAAGCGGGAGATACGCAGTATTTT; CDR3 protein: CAINKAGDTQYF
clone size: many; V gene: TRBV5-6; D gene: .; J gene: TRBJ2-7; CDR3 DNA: TGTGCCAGCAGCCGTGGACAGTATATCGAGCAGTACTTC; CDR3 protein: CASSRGQYIEQYF
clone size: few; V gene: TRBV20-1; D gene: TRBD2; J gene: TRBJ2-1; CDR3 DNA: TGCAGTGCTAGGGGGCGGGGGGCCTACGATGAGCAGTTCTTC; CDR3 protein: CSARGRGAYDEQFF
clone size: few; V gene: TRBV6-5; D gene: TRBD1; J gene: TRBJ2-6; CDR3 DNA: TGTGCCAGCAGCCGGGACAGGATCTCTGGGGCCAACGTCCTGACTTTC; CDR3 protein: CASSRDRISGANVLTF
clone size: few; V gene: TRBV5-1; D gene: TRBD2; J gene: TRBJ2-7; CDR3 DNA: TGCGCCAGCAGCTTGGCGGGGGGGGCGGTTGACGAGCAGTACTTC; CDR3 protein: CASSLAGGAVDEQYF
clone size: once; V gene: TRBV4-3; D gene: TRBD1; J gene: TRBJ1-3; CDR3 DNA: TGCGCCAGCAGCCAAATCCGAGGGACAGGGGGAAACACCATATATTTT; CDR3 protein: CASSQIRGTGGNTIYF
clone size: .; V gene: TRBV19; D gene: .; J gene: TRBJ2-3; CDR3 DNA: TGTGCCAGTAGTATGGTTCCCGATACGCAGTATTTT; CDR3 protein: CASSMVPDTQYF
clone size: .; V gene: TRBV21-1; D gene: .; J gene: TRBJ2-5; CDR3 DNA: TGTGCCAGCAGCAAAGGAGGAACAGAGACCCAGTACTTC; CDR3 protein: CASSKGGTETQYF
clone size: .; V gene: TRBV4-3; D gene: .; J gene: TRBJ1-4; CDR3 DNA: TGCGCCATCAGCCAAGATGGGGCTGGGGCCCCACCTAATGAAAAACTGTTTTTT; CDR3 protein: CAISQDGAGAPPNEKLFF
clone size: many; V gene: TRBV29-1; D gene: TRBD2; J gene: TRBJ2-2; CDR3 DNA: TGCAGCGTTGCCCCAGTAGCGGGAGAAAACACCGGGGAGCTGTTTTTT; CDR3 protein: CSVAPVAGENTGELFF
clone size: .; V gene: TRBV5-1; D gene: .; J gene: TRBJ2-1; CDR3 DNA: TGCGCCAGCAGCTGGGGAACAGTCTACAATGAGCAGTTCTTC; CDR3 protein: CASSWGTVYNEQFF
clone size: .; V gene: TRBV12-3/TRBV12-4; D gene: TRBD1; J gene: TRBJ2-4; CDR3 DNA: TGTGCCAGCAGGACCGGGACAGGTCGAAACATTCAGTACTTC; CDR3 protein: CASRTGTGRNIQYF
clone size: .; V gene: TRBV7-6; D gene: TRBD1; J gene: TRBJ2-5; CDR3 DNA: TGTGCCAGCAGCTTAGGGTTCATAGGGACAGTTGTGGGAGAGAGCCAGTACTTC; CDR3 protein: CASSLGFIGTVVGESQYF
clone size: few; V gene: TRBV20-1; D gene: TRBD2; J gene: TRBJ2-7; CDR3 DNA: TGCAGTGCTGATAGCGGGAGTGCAGTCGAGCAGTACTTC; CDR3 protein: CSADSGSAVEQYF
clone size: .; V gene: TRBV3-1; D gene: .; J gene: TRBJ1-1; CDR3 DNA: TGTGCCAGCAGCCAAGAGGTCGGTTTGAACACTGAAGCTTTCTTT; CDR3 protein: CASSQEVGLNTEAFF
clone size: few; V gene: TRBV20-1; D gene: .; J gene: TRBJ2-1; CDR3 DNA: TGCAGTGCTAGTGACGGGGGCAGGGCTTCGGATGAGCAGTTCTTC; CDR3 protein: CSASDGGRASDEQFF
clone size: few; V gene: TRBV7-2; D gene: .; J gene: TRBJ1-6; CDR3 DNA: TGTGCCAGCAGCTTTTCCTGGGACCGAAATTCACCCCTCCACTTT; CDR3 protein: CASSFSWDRNSPLHF
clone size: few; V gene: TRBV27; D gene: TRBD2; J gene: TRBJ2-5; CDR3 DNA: TGTGCCAGCAGTTCCTACATGGGTCTAGCGGGAGGGAAGCCCCAAAAGACCCAGTACTTC; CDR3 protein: CASSSYMGLAGGKPQKTQYF
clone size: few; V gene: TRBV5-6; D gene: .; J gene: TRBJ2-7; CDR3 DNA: TGTGCCAGCAGCCTCAGAGCTACCGGGACGTTGACCTACGAGCAGTACTTC; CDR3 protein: CASSLRATGTLTYEQYF
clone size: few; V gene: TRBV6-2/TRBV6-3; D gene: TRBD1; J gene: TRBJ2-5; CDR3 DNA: TGTGCCAGCAGATCGGACAGGCCCCTACGGGAGACCCAGTACTTC; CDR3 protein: CASRSDRPLRETQYF
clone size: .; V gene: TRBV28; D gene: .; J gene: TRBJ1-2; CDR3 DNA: TGTGCCAGCAGTTTATCGGGGGAAACCCTAGGCTACACCTTC; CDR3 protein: CASSLSGETLGYTF
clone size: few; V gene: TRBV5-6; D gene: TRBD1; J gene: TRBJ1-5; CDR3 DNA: TGTGCCAGCAGTCGACAGGGGAAGACGGCCAATCAGCCCCAGCATTTT; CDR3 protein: CASSRQGKTANQPQHF
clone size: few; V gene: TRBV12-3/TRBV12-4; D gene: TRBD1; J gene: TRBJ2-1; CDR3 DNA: TGTGCCAGCAGTTTACGAGGACAGGGGGGGGTTTCGGGCTACAATGAGCAGTTCTTC; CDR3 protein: CASSLRGQGGVSGYNEQFF
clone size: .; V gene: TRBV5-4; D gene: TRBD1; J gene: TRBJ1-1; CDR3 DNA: TGTGCCAGCAGCGACGGACAGGGAGTCGGCGCTTTCTTT; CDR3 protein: CASSDGQGVGAFF
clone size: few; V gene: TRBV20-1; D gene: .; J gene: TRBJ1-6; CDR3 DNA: TGCAGTGCCCCGCGGGGTTATAATTCACCCCTCCACTTT; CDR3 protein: CSAPRGYNSPLHF
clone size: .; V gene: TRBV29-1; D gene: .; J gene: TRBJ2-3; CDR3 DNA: TGCAGCGTGGACGCCGCTACAGATACGCAGTATTTT; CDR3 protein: CSVDAATDTQYF
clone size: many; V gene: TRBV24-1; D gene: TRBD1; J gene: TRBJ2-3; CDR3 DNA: TGTGCCACCAGTGATTTGGGACAGGCTGCAGATACGCAGTATTTT; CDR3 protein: CATSDLGQAADTQYF
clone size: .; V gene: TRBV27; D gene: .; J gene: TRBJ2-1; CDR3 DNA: TGTGCCAGCAGTTCAGGTACTAGCTACACCTACAATGAGCAGTTCTTC; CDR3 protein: CASSSGTSYTYNEQFF